Only one count was recorded for the clone carrying this T cell receptor beta chain. Sequenced by immunoSEQ multiplex PCR; TCRdb stores in-frame clones only, minus some. The data contain 95,000 to 120,000 clones, 84% of them singletons. The source of the sample is a study of blood T cell repertoires in COVID-19. The germline V and J ends were trimmed by 5 bases and 0 bases, with 7 bases remaining between them. CDR1 SNHLY and CDR2 FYNNEI come from the germline V gene. This CDR3 has 13 amino acids. The chain links TRBV2 to TRBJ1-2; D call uncertain. The TCR originated in a woman aged 40-49 years with acute or convalescent COVID-19. Sequencing was performed on peripheral blood. The CDR3 sequence: CASSYSPNYGYTF. CDR3 DNA sequence: TGTGCCAGCAGTTACAGCCCTAACTATGGCTACACCTTC.